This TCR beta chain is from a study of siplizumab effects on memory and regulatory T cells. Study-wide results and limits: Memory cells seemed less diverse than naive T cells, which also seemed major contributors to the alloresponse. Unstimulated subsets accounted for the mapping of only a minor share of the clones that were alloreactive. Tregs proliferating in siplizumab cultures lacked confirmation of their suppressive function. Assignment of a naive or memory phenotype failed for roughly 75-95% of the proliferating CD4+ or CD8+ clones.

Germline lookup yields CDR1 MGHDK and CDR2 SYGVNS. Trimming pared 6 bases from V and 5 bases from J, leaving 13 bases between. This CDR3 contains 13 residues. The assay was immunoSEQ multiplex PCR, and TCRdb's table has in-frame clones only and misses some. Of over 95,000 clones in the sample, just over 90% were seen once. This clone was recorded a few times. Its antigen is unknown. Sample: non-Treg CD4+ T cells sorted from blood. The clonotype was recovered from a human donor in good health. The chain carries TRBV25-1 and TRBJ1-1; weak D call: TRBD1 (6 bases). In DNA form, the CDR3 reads TGTGCCAGCAGCCCACAGGGTTGGACTGAAGCTTTCTTT. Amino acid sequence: CASSPQGWTEAFF.